Included here is one TCR beta chain sequence, with context. What it binds is unknown. This CDR3 has 13 amino acids. Germline V lookup: CDR1 SGHVS, CDR2 FQNEAQ. Trimming left V 5 bases short and J 1 base short, with 8 bases between. Data came from immunoSEQ multiplex PCR; TCRdb stores just in-frame clones and leaves some out. The repertoire consists of 110,000 to 150,000 clones, with about 90% occurring once and the leading ten covering about 3.5%. The entry originates in a study of T cell responses to AZD1222 COVID-19 vaccine. General study results and limits: None of the repertoires were sampled until the peak T cell response had passed. Females outnumbered males among donors, who were mostly white British; clonal diversity was possibly underestimated.

The TCR comes from an adult in good health. The chain has TRBV7-8 and TRBJ1-1; no definite D call. Here the sequenced sample was peripheral blood, taken on day 0 of AZD1222 vaccination. In nucleotides, the CDR3 is TGTGCCAGCAGCCCTAGACGGAACACTGAAGCTTTCTTT. Protein: CASSPRRNTEAFF.